This TCR beta chain was recovered during a study of cytomegalovirus exposure and HLA in healthy donors (dated by TCRdb to about 2017). Looking at the study overall: According to an earlier analysis of several hundred of the donors, about 179 million T cells yielded roughly 100 million unique TCR beta sequences and about 300 Gb of sequence data. Rather than drawing on any new phenotypic data, the later analysis identified candidate immune exposures from TCR beta sequences and the way those sequences occurred across donors. Among the roughly 410 genotyped donors, roughly 80% belonged to the genetic ancestry cluster associated with self-reported Caucasian donors. Class I and class II HLA loci were covered by the typing at four-digit resolution. Five DR-DQ haplotypes were handled as single units for association and clustering, since linkage in the cohort was strong. In a later genetic analysis, genome-wide SNP genotypes for about 55% of the roughly 700 donors were used, and that subset was treated as a discovery cohort. About 330 gigabases of sequencing data and 70 million to 95 million unique TCR sequences made up an early release that covered around 640 HLA-typed donors. The study combined high-throughput TCR immunosequencing, statistical association of individual TCRs with disease status, and machine learning to predict cytomegalovirus infection status. Besides the first cohort of 500 to 700 subjects, a separate validation cohort made up of 120 different subjects was used. The number of donors typed differed by locus, with roughly 620-630 for A, B, C, DRB1 and DQB1, around 520 for DQA1, over 600 for DPA1, and approximately 470 for DPB1. The T cell repertoires of 670 or so subjects were profiled by immunosequencing and related to cytomegalovirus serostatus. An earlier analysis of 587 of the donors applied high-throughput TCR beta sequencing to assess whether each TCR beta V gene segment acted as functional or pseudogenic. Alongside the repertoire data, information on donor age, sex, ethnicity and CMV serostatus was compiled. All discovery cohort repertoires had been generated on a single sequencing platform. Among almost 400 genotyped donors of the cohort, an average of roughly 240,000 unique TCR beta nucleotide sequences were sequenced per donor, roughly 18% of them non-productive. The aim of the study was to test whether cataloging public T cell receptors could identify signatures of past pathogen exposure. A later analysis re-examined previously published TCR beta repertoires from more than 550 donors and added high-resolution HLA genotyping to investigate patterns of TCR occurrence. Results and caveats for the whole study, not just this receptor: For the cohort, immune exposure information was limited to CMV serostatus. A later analysis reported that several top co-occurrence clusters appeared linked to parvovirus B19, influenza, CMV and Epstein-Barr virus. According to a later analysis, most CMV-associated TCR beta chains appeared to be HLA-restricted, and the HLA associations seemed to be driven largely by CMV exposure. The earlier analysis of 450 to 700 of the donors excluded approximately 15 rarely observed V segments, including chromosome 9 orphons, because counts were too low. Across donors, most TCR sequences were observed very rarely, whereas some public TCRs were present in many individuals. In a later analysis, HLA-associated TCR beta chains were found to be more clonally expanded and to have lower generation probabilities than equally common non-associated chains. Because HLA typing was unavailable for some donors at each locus, only the typed subset was used in association tests. Linkage disequilibrium might explain the correlated functional status among segregating V segments, but an unknown experimental factor could not be ruled out. Compared with the roughly 670-donor mean, donors in an Asian-associated ancestry cluster had fewer N-insertions in productive TCRs, according to a later genetic analysis. Broadly in line with IMGT annotations, most TCR beta V segments showed up in productive rearrangements about 90% or about 30% of the time in an earlier analysis of about 500 of the donors. Some IMGT-functional V segments, including TRBV6-2 and TRBV6-3, could not be told apart with the 87-base-pair reads, so those segments were excluded. The sequencing pipeline was judged likely to have produced a cluster of highly shared sequence variants as a technical artifact. The study gave a list of about 160 TCR beta chains associated with cytomegalovirus. The presence/absence analyses assumed that sequencing depth was roughly uniform across donors, and that assumption may not be true. According to a later analysis, TCR association rates differed among HLA loci, with DRB1 alleles showing the most associated TCRs and HLA-C alleles showing the fewest. At a false discovery rate of 0.05, a later analysis linked roughly 17,000 TCR beta sequences to specific HLA alleles. Three of the identified cytomegalovirus-associated TCR beta chains were confirmed in vitro to be specific for cytomegalovirus antigens. The cohort was sequenced for TCR beta chains only, and without alpha or paired-chain data the features that could be detected were limited. Strong co-occurrence of HLA alleles, especially DR and DQ, made assigning TCR associations to individual alleles difficult. V-gene and J-gene trimming of TCR beta chains was associated with a missense DCLRE1C variant in a later genetic analysis, and the association was replicated in an independent cohort. A further reported finding was that TCR beta sequences accurately predicted the HLA-A and HLA-B alleles for most subjects in the first cohort. The authors suggested that the approach could potentially be extended to other disease states and immunological phenotypes. Cytomegalovirus status was reported to be diagnosed by the classifier with high specificity and sensitivity in both the original and validation cohorts.

The cohort comprised 670 or so healthy bone marrow donors. At the time of sampling, every cohort member was nominally healthy, though immune exposures that went unrecorded were likely present. CMV serostatus was recorded as positive for almost 300 and negative for about half of the 666 cohort members, whereas no CMV serostatus was recorded for the donor in question. A peripheral blood sample was collected from each donor, and TCR beta sequencing was performed on peripheral blood mononuclear cells. Genomic DNA was extracted from the blood cell samples with the Qiagen DNeasy Blood Extraction Kit. Including the terminal cysteine and phenylalanine, the CDR3 comprises 16 residues. CDR3 DNA only is kept here, 48 bases in frame from base 1. Ends trimmed: V by 0 bases, J by 5 bases; bases unmatched to a gene: 10. Based on the germline V gene, the CDR1 and CDR2 sequences are SGHRS and YFSETQ. Libraries were built with the immunoSEQ multiplex PCR assay. For the multiplex PCR, a mixture combining 60 forward primers for TCR Vbeta segments and 13 reverse primers for TCR Jbeta segments was used. The CDR3 region of rearranged TCR beta genes was amplified from genomic DNA by a multiplex PCR assay. On the Illumina HiSeq System, the amplified TCR beta libraries were sequenced as 87-base-pair reads. The study's own analysis went as follows. In a later analysis, about 80 million unique TCR beta chains were counted across the approximately 620 repertoires, and approximately 11 million of these chains were shared by at least two donors. Raw reads were error-corrected and collapsed into unique sequences by a nearest-neighbor algorithm in which closely related sequences were merged to remove PCR and sequencing errors. Alignment of CDR3 sequences to IMGT reference sequences was used to assign V, D and J gene segments. For a sequence to be retained, at least a six-nucleotide match to both a V gene segment and a J gene segment was required. Rearrangements were classified as productive when the CDR3 lacked stop codons and remained in frame with V and J, and all other rearrangements were classified as non-productive. CDR3 was defined according to IMGT convention as the region running from the second conserved V-encoded cysteine to the conserved J-encoded phenylalanine. In an earlier analysis of around 600 of the donors, sequences lacking an unambiguous match to a single V gene segment were excluded. An earlier analysis of a few hundred of the donors called V segments functional above 56.7% productive rearrangements and segregating when the between-donor standard deviation exceeded 5%. A statistical classification framework was built to diagnose cytomegalovirus status from the catalog of TCR beta chain sequences. In a later analysis, TCR nucleotide sequences were compared against IMGT/GENE-DB human TR gene sequences so that V and J genes could be assigned. Using the TCRdist pipeline, a later analysis assigned CDR3 sequences along with most-parsimonious VDJ recombination scenarios. In a later analysis, every TCR beta chain was defined by the combination of its CDR3 amino acid sequence and its V-gene family, and reads without a unique V-gene family were dropped. As a way to deal with suspected cross-contamination and a sequencing artifact, a later analysis dropped under 600 nucleotide sequences that were highly shared and had low generation probability. In a later analysis, a clonal expansion index for each public chain was calculated from normalized within-repertoire ranks of inferred template counts. In a later analysis, generation probabilities were computed using a VDJ recombination model fitted to out-of-frame rearrangements, and the results were checked against IGoR. In a later analysis, TCR-TCR, TCR-HLA and TCR-CMV co-occurrence was scored with hypergeometric tests, and a repertoire-size bias correction was applied to TCR pairs. To estimate false discovery rates, a later analysis permuted the HLA or CMV assignments 20 times. In a later analysis, co-occurring TCRs were grouped using DBSCAN, with TCRdist sequence similarity added in when clustering inside HLA-allele-positive subsets. For co-occurrence clustering, repertoires with fewer than 30,000 or more than 120,000 public chains were excluded, along with 5 or 6 repertoires with anomalous nucleotide sharing. This immuneACCESS table, as held by TCRdb, lists in-frame sequences with V and J called but not all clones. Of the missing ones, under half trace to an unresolved V gene in checked studies; the others have no known cause. V, J and clone size were drawn from that table, and D and trimming were deduced from the DNA. The sample yields 150,000 to 200,000 clones; 65% to 75% were counted once. 2% to 2.5% of the sample is taken by the ten largest.

As regards this clone: It has no known antigen specificity. Nothing much larger sits one base from this clone, and base qualities are not available.

The sequence is built from TRBV5-1 and TRBJ2-7; TRBD1 lines up with 8 middle nucleotides. This receptor was taken from a human donor in good health. The source material was PBMCs. The nucleotides read TGCGCCAGCAGCTTGGGACAGGGGACCGTCCGGCACGAGCAGTACTTC. Its translation reads: CASSLGQGTVRHEQYF.